The present T cell receptor (beta chain) was sequenced within a study of blood T cells in healthy people across ages. Study observations and caveats: More naive CD4+ cells and higher diversity marked long-lived donors relative to aged donors.

This clonotype was seen many times. The antigen is unknown. A second PCR of about 7 to 12 cycles used a sample-barcoded 5' primer and a J-beta primer mix. MiXCR, applied by TCRdb to the 5' RACE reads, yields one record per CDR3 protein. The sample holds 540,000 or so distinct CDR3 sequences; around 24% are singletons and the top ten take roughly 9%. These same data were also listed under a study on T cells of mothers and their children. That work states: Samples were obtained from a few healthy Caucasian mothers and their six children. About 2.8 million TCR beta reads per child versus over 9 million per mother.

The sample taken for sequencing was blood. The clonotype was recovered from a boy younger than 18 in good health.

The CDR3 nucleotides are TGTGCCAGCAGCTACGGGGGTTTCGTTAGCACAGATACGCAGTATTTT. Protein product: CASSYGGFVSTDTQYF. The chain uses TRBV6-5 and TRBJ2-3; tentatively, D is TRBD2 (6 bases). Germline-derived CDR1 and CDR2 are MNHEY and SVGAGI. CDR3 length: 16 residues. Trimming pared 6 bases from V and 0 bases from J, leaving 16 bases between.